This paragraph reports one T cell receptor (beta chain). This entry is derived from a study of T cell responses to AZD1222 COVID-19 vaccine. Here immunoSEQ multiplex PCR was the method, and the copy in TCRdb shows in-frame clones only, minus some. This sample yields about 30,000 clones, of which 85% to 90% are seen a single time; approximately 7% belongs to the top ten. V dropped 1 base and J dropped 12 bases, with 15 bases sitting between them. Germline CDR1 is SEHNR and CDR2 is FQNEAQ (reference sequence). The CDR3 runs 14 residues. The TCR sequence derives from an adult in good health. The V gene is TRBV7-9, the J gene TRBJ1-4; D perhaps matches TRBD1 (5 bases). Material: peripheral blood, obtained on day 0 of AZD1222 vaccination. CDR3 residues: CASSLEMTASELFF. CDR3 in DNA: TGTGCCAGCAGCTTAGAAATGACAGCGAGTGAACTGTTTTTT.